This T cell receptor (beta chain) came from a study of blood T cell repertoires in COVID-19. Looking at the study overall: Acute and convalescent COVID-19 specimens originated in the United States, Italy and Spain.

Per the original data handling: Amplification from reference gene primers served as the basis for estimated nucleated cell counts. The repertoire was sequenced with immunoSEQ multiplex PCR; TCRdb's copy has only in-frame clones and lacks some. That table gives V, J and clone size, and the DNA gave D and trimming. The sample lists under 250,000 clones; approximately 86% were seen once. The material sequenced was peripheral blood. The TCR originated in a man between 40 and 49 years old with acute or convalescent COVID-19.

The CDR3 sequence is CASSQGVGLAANTGELFF. CDR3 bases: TGTGCCAGCAGCCAAGGAGTGGGACTAGCGGCGAACACCGGGGAGCTGTTTTTT. This chain uses TRBV4-2 with TRBJ2-2; 11 bases are a match to TRBD2. Per the germline V gene, CDR1 is LGHNA and CDR2 is YNFKEQ. With V trimmed by 1 base and J by 0 bases, 4 bases remained unmatched. The CDR3 totals 18 residues.